This T cell receptor (beta chain) was recovered during a study of blood T cell repertoires in COVID-19. Overall study: The United States, Italy and Spain provided the acute and convalescent COVID-19 samples.

In the original processing: Amplifying reference gene primers gave estimates of nucleated cell counts. Profiling relied on immunoSEQ multiplex PCR, and the TCRdb table lists in-frame clones only, not all of them. That table supplies the V and J calls and clone size; D and trimming were determined from the DNA. The repertoire consists of fewer than 250,000 clones, with 85% to 90% occurring once and the leading ten covering 0.75% to 0.95%. Trimming took off 5 bases at V and 5 bases at J, with 12 bases between the two ends. The CDR3 sequence is 13 residues long. Germline loops: CDR1 LNHDA, CDR2 SQIVND (reference sequence).

Sequenced input: peripheral blood. The receptor was isolated from a woman in her seventies with acute or convalescent COVID-19. The chain joins TRBV19 to TRBJ1-1, with a weak D call TRBD1 (5 bases). CDR3 coding DNA: TGTGCCAGTAGTTCTCAGGGTCGGACTGAAGCTTTCTTT. It codes for CASSSQGRTEAFF.